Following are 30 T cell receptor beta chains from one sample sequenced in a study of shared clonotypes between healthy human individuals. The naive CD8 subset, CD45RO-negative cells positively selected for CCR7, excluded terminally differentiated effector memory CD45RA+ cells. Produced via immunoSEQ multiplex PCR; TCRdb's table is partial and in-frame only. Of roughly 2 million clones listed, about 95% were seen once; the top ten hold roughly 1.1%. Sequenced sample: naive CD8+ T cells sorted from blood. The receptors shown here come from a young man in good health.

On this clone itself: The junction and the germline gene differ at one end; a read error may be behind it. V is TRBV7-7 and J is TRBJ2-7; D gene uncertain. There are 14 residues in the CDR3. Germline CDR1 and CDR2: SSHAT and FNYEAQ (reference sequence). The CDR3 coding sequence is TGTGCTAGCAGCTTGGCGTCTGGGGCCTACGAGCAGTACTTC. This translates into CASSLASGAYEQYF.

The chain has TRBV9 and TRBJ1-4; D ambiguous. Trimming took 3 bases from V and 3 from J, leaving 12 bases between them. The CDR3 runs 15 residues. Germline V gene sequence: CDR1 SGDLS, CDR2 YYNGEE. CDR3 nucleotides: TGTGCCAGCAGCGAGTTCTTAGCCCCTAATGAAAAACTGTTTTTT. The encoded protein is CASSEFLAPNEKLFF.

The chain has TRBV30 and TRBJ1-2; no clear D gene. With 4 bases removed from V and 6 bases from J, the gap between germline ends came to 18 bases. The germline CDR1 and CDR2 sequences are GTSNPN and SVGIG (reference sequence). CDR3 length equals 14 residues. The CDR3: CAWIGPPTTHGYTF. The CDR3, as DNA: TGTGCCTGGATCGGCCCCCCAACTACCCATGGCTACACCTTC.

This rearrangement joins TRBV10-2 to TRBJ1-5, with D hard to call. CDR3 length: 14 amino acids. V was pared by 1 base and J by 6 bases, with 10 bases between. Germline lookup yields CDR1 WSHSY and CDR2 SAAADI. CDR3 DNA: TGCGCCAGCAGTGAGTTTAACGGTGGTCAGCCCCAGCATTTT. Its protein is CASSEFNGGQPQHF.

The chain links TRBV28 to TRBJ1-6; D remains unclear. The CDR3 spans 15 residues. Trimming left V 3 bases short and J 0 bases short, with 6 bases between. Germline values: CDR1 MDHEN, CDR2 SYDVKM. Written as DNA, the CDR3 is TGTGCCAGCAGTTTGTCGCTCTCCTATAATTCACCCCTCCACTTT. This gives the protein CASSLSLSYNSPLHF.

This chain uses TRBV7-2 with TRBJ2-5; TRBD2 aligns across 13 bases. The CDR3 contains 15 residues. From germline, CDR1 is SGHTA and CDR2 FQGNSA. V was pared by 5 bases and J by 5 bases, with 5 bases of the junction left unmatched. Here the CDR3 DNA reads TGTGCCAGCAGCCGACTAGCGGGAGGTATGGAGACCCAGTACTTC. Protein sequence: CASSRLAGGMETQYF.

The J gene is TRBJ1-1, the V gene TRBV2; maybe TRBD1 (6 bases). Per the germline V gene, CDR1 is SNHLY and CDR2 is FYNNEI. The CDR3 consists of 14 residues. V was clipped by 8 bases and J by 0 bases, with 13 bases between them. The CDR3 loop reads CASGAQGLNTEAFF. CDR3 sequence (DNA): TGTGCCAGCGGGGCGCAGGGGCTGAACACTGAAGCTTTCTTT. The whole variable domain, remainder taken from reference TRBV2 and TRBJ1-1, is EPEVTQTPSHQVTQMGQEVILRCVPISNHLYFYWYRQILGQKVEFLVSFYNNEISEKSEIFDDQFSVERPDGSNFTLKIRSTKLEDSAMYFCASGAQGLNTEAFFGQGTRLTVV.

This CDR3 is CASSPVLAGPLLSYEQYF. The CDR3 nucleotides are TGTGCCAGCAGCCCTGTTCTGGCGGGGCCTCTTCTCTCCTACGAGCAGTACTTC. The J gene is TRBJ2-7, the V gene TRBV7-9; D is perhaps TRBD2 (6 bases). Germline assignment: CDR1 SEHNR and CDR2 FQNEAQ (reference sequence). V was cut by 5 bases and J by 0 bases, with 23 bases left in between. The CDR3 extends over 18 amino acids.

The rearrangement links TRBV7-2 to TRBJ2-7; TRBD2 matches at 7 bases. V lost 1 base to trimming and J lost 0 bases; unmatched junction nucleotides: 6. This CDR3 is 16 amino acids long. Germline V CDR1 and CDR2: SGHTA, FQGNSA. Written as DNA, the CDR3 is TGTGCCAGCAGCTTAGGGAGCGGGACCCTCTCCTACGAGCAGTACTTC. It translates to CASSLGSGTLSYEQYF.

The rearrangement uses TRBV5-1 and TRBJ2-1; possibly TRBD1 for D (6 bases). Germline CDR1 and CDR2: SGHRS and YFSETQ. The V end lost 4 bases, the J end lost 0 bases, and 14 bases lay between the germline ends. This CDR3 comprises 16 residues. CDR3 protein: CASSGPDSSSYNEQFF. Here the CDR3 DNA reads TGCGCCAGCAGCGGACCGGACAGTAGCTCCTACAATGAGCAGTTCTTC.

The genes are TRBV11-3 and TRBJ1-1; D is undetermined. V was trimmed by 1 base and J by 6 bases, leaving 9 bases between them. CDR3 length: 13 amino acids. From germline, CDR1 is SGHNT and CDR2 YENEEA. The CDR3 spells CASSLVPGAEAFF. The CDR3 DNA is TGTGCCAGCAGCTTAGTCCCGGGAGCTGAAGCTTTCTTT.

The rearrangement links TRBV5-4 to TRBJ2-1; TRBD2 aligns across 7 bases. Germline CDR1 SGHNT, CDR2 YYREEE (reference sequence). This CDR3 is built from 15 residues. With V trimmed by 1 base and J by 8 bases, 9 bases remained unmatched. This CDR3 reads CASSLILAAGDEQFF. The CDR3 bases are TGTGCCAGCAGCTTGATCCTAGCGGCTGGCGATGAGCAGTTCTTC.

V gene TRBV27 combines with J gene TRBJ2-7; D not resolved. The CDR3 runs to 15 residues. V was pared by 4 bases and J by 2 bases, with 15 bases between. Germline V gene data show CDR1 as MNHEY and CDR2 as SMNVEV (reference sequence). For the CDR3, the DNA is TGTGCCAGCAGTTCTGGGGTTCAAGCTCCCTACGAGCAGTACTTC. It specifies CASSSGVQAPYEQYF.

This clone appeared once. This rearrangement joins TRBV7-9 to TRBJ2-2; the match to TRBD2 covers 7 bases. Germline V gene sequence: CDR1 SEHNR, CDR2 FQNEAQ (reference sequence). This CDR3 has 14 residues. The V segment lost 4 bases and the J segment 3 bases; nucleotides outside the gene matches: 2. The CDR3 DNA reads TGTGCCAGCAGCTCGGGGAGGGACACCGGGGAGCTGTTTTTT. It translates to CASSSGRDTGELFF.

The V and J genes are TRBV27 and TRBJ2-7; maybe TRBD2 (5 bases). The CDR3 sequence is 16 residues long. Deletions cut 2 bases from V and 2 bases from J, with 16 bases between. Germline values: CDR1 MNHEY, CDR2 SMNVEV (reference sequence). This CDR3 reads CASSLVVGDPPYEQYF. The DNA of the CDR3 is TGTGCCAGCAGTTTAGTAGTGGGAGACCCTCCCTACGAGCAGTACTTC.

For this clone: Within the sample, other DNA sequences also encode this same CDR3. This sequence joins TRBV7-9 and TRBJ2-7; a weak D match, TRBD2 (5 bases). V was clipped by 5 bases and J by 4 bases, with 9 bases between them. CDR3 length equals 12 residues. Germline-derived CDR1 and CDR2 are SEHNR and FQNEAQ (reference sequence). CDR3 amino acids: CASSLSGYEQYF. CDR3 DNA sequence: TGTGCCAGCAGCCTCAGCGGTTACGAGCAGTACTTC.

The CDR3 coding sequence is TGTGCCAGCAGCAAACAGGGACAGCAAAACTATGGCTACACCTTC. It codes for CASSKQGQQNYGYTF. This chain uses TRBV9 with TRBJ1-2; 7 bases agree with TRBD1. V was clipped by 4 bases and J by 2 bases; unmatched bases: 8. The CDR3 runs 15 residues. In germline, CDR1 is SGDLS, CDR2 YYNGEE.

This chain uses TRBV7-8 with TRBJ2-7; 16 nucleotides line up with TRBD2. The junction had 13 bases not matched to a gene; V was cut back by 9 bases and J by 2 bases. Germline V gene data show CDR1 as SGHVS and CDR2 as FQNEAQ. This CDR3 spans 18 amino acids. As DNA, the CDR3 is TGTGCCAGTTACTATGGGACTAGCGGGGGGGCCCGGGCCTACGAGCAGTACTTC. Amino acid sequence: CASYYGTSGGARAYEQYF.

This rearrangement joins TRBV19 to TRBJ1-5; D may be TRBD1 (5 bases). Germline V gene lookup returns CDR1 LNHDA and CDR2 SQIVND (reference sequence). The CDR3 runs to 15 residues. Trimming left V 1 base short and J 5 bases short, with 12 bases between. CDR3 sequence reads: CASSIVRGMDQPQHF. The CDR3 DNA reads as TGTGCCAGTAGTATAGTAAGGGGCATGGATCAGCCCCAGCATTTT.

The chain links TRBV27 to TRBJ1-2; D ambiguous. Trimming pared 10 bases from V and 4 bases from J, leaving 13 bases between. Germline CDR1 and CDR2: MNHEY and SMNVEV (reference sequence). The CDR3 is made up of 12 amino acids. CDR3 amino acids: CATMTQIYGYTF. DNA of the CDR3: TGTGCCACTATGACACAAATCTATGGCTACACCTTC.

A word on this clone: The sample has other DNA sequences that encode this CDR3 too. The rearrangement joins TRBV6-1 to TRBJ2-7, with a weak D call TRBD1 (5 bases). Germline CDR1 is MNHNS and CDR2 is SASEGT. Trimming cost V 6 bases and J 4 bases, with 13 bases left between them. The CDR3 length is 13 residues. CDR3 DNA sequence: TGTGCCAGCAGCCGAAGGGGCCCTTACGAGCAGTACTTC. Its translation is CASSRRGPYEQYF.

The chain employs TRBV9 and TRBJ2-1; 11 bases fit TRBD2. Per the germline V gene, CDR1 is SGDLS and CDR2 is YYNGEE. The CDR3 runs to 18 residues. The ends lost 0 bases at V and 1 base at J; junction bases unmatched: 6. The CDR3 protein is CASSVDSSGRVSYNEQFF. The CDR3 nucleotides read TGTGCCAGCAGCGTAGATAGTAGCGGGAGGGTGTCCTACAATGAGCAGTTCTTC.

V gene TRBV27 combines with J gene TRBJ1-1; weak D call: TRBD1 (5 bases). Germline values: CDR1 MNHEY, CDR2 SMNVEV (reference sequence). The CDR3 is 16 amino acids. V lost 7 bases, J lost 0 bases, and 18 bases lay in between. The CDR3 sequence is CASTPWQGDMNTEAFF. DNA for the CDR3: TGTGCCAGCACTCCTTGGCAGGGAGACATGAACACTGAAGCTTTCTTT.

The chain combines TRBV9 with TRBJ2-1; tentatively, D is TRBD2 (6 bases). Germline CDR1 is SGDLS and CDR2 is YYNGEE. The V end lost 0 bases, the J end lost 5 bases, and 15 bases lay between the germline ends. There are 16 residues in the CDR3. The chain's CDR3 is CASSVARIAANNEQFF. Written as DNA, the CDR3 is TGTGCCAGCAGCGTAGCAAGGATAGCGGCGAACAATGAGCAGTTCTTC.

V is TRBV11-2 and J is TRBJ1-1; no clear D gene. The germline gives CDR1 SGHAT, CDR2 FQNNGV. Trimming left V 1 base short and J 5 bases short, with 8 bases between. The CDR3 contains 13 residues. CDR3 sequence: CASSLAEVTEAFF. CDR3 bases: TGTGCCAGCAGCTTAGCCGAGGTTACTGAAGCTTTCTTT. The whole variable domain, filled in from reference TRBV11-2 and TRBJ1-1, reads EAGVAQSPRYKIIEKRQSVAFWCNPISGHATLYWYQQILGQGPKLLIQFQNNGVVDDSQLPKDRFSAERLKGVDSTLKIQPAKLEDSAVYLCASSLAEVTEAFFGQGTRLTVV.

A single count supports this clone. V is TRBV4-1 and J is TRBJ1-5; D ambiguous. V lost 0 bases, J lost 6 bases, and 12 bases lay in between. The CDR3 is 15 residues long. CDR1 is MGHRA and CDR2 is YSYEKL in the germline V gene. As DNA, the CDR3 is TGCGCCAGCAGCCAAGATCAAAGGGAAGGTCAGCCCCAGCATTTT. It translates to CASSQDQREGQPQHF.

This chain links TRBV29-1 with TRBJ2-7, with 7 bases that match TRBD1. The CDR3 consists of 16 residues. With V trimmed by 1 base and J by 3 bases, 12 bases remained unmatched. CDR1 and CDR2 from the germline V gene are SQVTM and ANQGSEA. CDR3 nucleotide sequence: TGCAGCGTTGAAGGGGAGCCAACAGGGGCGGACTACGAGCAGTACTTC. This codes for CSVEGEPTGADYEQYF.

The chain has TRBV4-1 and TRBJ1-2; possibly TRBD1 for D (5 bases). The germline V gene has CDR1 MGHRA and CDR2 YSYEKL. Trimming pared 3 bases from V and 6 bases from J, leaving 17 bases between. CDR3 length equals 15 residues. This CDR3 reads CASSQLRGRADGYTF. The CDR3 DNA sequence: TGCGCCAGCAGCCAGCTACGCGGCAGGGCTGATGGCTACACCTTC.

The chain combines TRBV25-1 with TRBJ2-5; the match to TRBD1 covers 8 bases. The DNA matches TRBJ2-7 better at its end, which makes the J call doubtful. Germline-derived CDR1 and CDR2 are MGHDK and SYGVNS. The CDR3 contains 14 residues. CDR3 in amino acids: CASSETGESYEQYF. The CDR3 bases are TGTGCCAGCAGTGAGACAGGGGAAAGCTACGAGCAGTACTTC.

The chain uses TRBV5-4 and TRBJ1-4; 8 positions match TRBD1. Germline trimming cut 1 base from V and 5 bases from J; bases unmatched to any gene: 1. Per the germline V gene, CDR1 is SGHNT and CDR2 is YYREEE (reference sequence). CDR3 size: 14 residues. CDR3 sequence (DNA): TGTGCCAGCAGCTTGTGGACAGGGAATGAAAAACTGTTTTTT. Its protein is CASSLWTGNEKLFF. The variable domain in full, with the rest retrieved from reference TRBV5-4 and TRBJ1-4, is ETGVTQSPTHLIKTRGQQVTLRCSSQSGHNTVSWYQQALGQGPQFIFQYYREEENGRGNFPPRFSGLQFPNYSSELNVNALELDDSALYLCASSLWTGNEKLFFGSGTQLSVL.